This T cell receptor beta chain derives from a study of shared clonotypes between healthy human individuals. Note on this clone: Its antigen is not known.

Sequenced by immunoSEQ multiplex PCR; TCRdb stores in-frame clones only, minus some. The table includes over 1.5 million clones, 95% to 99% detected once. This CDR3 is built from 16 residues. Trimming took off 6 bases at V and 4 bases at J, with 21 bases between the two ends. Germline values: CDR1 PRHDT, CDR2 FYEKMQ (reference sequence). It was into CD45RA+ naive and CD45RA-negative memory subsets that the CD4+ cells were split. The study, taken as a whole, reports: An expected dependence of interdonor clonotype sharing on sequencing depth was noted. The study sampled only blood, and tissue repertoires likely differ. About 5.2% was the fraction of naive CD4 clonotypes found shared across a handful of donors.

The receptor comes from a man aged 25-45 years in good health. The chain uses TRBV13 and TRBJ1-2; unclear D gene. Input material: naive CD4+ T cells sorted from blood. Subset of the sample: CD45RA+ positively selected. The CDR3 protein is CASRSASGFTPYGYTF. The CDR3 nucleotides read TGTGCCAGCAGATCGGCTAGCGGTTTTACCCCCTATGGCTACACCTTC.